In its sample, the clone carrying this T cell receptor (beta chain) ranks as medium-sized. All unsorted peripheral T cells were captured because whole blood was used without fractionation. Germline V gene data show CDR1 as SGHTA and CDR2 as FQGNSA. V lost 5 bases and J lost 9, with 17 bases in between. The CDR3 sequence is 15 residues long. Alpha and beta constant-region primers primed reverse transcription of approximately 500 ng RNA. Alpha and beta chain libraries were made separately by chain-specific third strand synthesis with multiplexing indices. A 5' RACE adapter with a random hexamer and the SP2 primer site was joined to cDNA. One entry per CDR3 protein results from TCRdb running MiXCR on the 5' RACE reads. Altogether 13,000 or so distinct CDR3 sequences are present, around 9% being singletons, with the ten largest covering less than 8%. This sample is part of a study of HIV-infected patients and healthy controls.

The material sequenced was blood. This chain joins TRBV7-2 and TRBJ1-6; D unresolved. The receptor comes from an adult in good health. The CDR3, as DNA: TGTGCCAGCAGCCCCCGCTTCCGTGGGCGTTCACCCCTCCACTTT. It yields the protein CASSPRFRGRSPLHF.